This TCR beta chain was captured in a study of identical twins. TCRdb reprocessed the 5' RACE reads via MiXCR and lists one record per CDR3 protein. In the table there are approximately 630,000 distinct CDR3 sequences, just over 7% of which are singletons. Germline V CDR1 and CDR2: SGHAT, FQNNGV. This CDR3 has 16 residues. Trimming cost V 0 bases and J 5 bases; bases outside gene matches: 6. The sample was also linked to a second study, of yellow fever vaccine responses in identical twins.

The clonotype comes from a woman aged 18-29 years in good health. The chain is built from TRBV11-2 and TRBJ2-3; 9 bases match TRBD1. Specimen: PBMCs. The CDR3 loop is CASSLEQGAGRDTQYF. The CDR3 DNA is TGTGCCAGCAGCTTAGAACAGGGGGCTGGGAGAGATACGCAGTATTTT. The whole variable domain, remainder taken from reference TRBV11-2 and TRBJ2-3, is EAGVAQSPRYKIIEKRQSVAFWCNPISGHATLYWYQQILGQGPKLLIQFQNNGVVDDSQLPKDRFSAERLKGVDSTLKIQPAKLEDSAVYLCASSLEQGAGRDTQYFGPGTRLTVL.